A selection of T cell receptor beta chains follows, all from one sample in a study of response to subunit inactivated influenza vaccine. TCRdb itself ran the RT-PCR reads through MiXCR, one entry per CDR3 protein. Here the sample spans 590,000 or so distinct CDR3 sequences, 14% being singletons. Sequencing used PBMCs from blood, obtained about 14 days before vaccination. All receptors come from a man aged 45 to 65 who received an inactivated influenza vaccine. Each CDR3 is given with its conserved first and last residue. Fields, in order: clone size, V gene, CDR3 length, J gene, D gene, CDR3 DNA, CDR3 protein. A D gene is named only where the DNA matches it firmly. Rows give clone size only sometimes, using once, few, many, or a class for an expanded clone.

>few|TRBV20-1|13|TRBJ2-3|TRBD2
TGCAGTGCGGTTCGGGGGGGCACAGATACGCAGTATTTT
CSAVRGGTDTQYF
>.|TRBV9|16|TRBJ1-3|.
TGTGCCAGCAGCGTAGGAACTGGGACTACGGGAAACACCATATATTTT
CASSVGTGTTGNTIYF
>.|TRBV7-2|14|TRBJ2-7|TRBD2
TGTGCCAGCAGTCGGACTAGCGTTATCTACGAGCAGTACTTC
CASSRTSVIYEQYF
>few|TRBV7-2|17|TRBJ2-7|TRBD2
TGTGCCAGCAGCTACGGGTATAGCGGGAGTTTTTCCTACGAGCAGTACTTC
CASSYGYSGSFSYEQYF
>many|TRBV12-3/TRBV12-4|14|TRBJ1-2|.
TGTGCCAGCAGTTATAGCCCAGGGGAAAGAAGGTACACCTTC
CASSYSPGERRYTF
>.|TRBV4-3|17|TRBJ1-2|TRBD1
TGCGCCAGCAGCCATATCGTGACAGCCCCGGGACAGGATGGCTACACCTTC
CASSHIVTAPGQDGYTF
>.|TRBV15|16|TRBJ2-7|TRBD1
TGTGCCACCAGCAGAGGCACCGGGACAGGGGGCGGCGAGCAGTACTTC
CATSRGTGTGGGEQYF
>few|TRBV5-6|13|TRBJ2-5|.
TGTGCCAGCAGCTTCCCGTACCAAGAGACCCAGTACTTC
CASSFPYQETQYF
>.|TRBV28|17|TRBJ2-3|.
TGTGCCAGCAGCCGCCTCTGGGGACCGACAAACACAGATACGCAGTATTTT
CASSRLWGPTNTDTQYF
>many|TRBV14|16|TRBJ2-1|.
TGTGCCAGCAGCCATTCAGGGTCTGGCTCCTACAATGAGCAGTTCTTC
CASSHSGSGSYNEQFF
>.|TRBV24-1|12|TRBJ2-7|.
TGTGCCACCAGTGATGCCGTCTACGAGCAGTACTTC
CATSDAVYEQYF
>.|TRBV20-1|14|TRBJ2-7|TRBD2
TGCAGTGCTAGAGTAGCGGGAGGAAACTACGAGCAGTACTTC
CSARVAGGNYEQYF
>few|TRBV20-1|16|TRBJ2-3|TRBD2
TGCAGTGCTAGAGATCCAAAGCGGGGTAGCACAGATACGCAGTATTTT
CSARDPKRGSTDTQYF
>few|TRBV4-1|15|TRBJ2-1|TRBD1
TGCGCCAGCAGCCAAGGGACAGGGCAGTACAATGAGCAGTTCTTC
CASSQGTGQYNEQFF
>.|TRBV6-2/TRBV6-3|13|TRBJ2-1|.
TGTGCCAGCAGAAATCCGACTAGCAATGAGCAGTTCTTC
CASRNPTSNEQFF
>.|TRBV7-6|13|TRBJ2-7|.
TGTGCCAGCAGCTTAGGGACCAACAACGAGCAGTACTTC
CASSLGTNNEQYF
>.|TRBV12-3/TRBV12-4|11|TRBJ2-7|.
TGTGCCAGCAGCTCCGGTTTCGAGCAGTACTTC
CASSSGFEQYF
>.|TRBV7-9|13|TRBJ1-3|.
TGTGCCAGCAGCTTACGTCGCGGAAACACCATATATTTT
CASSLRRGNTIYF
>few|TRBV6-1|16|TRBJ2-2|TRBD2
TGTGCCAGCAAGGGGACTAGCGGGAAAAACACCGGGGAGCTGTTTTTT
CASKGTSGKNTGELFF
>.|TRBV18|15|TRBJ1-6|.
TGTGCCAGCTCACCAGAGGGAGGGCATTTTTCACCCCTCCACTTT
CASSPEGGHFSPLHF
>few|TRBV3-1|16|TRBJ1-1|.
TGTGCCAGCAGCCAAGATAGTACGGTGATGAACACTGAAGCTTTCTTT
CASSQDSTVMNTEAFF
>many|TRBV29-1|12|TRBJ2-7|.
TGCAGCGTTAGACAGAGCTCCTACGAGCAGTACTTC
CSVRQSSYEQYF
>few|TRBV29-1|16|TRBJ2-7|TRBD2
TGCAGCGTTGCCCCCCAACTAGCGGGAGTTTTCTACGAGCAGTACTTC
CSVAPQLAGVFYEQYF
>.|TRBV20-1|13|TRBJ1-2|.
TGCAGTGCTAGTTCCCGGCAAGACTATGGCTACACCTTC
CSASSRQDYGYTF
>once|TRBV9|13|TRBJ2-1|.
TGTGCCAGCAGCGAGGGGACTCGGGGGGCGCAGTTCTTC
CASSEGTRGAQFF
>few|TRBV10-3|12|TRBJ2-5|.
TGTGCCATCAGTGATTCTCTAGGGACCCAGTACTTC
CAISDSLGTQYF
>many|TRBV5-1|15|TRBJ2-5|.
TGCGCCAGCAGCTTGGTGGGGGCCCCCAAAGAGACCCAGTACTTC
CASSLVGAPKETQYF
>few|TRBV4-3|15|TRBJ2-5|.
TGCGCCAGCAGCCAGAATACGGGGGACCAAGAGACCCAGTACTTC
CASSQNTGDQETQYF
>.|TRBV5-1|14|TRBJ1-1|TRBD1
TGCGCCAGCAGCTCGCAGACAGGGCGCACTGAAGCTTTCTTT
CASSSQTGRTEAFF
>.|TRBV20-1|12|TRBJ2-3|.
TGCAGTGCCCGCCTACAGGGAGATACGCAGTATTTT
CSARLQGDTQYF
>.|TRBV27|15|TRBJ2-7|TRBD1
TGTGCCAGCAGTTATCTAGGCGACAGGGACCGCGAGCAGTACTTC
CASSYLGDRDREQYF
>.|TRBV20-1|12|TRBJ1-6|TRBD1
TGCAGTGCTCAAGACAGGGATTCACCCCTCCACTTT
CSAQDRDSPLHF
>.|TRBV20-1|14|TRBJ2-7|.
TGCAGTGCTAGAGAGTACCGTAGCATGAACGAGCAGTACTTC
CSAREYRSMNEQYF
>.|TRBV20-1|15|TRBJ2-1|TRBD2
TGCAGTGCTAGAGATAGGCTAGCGGGGCACATTGAGCAGTTCTTC
CSARDRLAGHIEQFF
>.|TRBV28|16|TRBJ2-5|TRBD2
TGTGCCAGCAGACTTTATTACAGCGGGGGAAGAGAGACCCAGTACTTC
CASRLYYSGGRETQYF
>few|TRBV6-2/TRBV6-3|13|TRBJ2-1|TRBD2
TGTGCCAGCAGTTATCAGTCGGGGGGTTTGCAGTTCTTC
CASSYQSGGLQFF
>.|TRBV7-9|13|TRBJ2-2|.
TGTGCCAGCCCTCCCGAGAACACCGGGGAGCTGTTTTTT
CASPPENTGELFF
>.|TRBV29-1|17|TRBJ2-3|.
TGCAGCGTTGAAGGAGGGCCGGAACTTCTAGGCACAGATACGCAGTATTTT
CSVEGGPELLGTDTQYF
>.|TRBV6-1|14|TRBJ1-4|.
TGTGCCAGCAGTGAACAGGGTATTGCTGAAAAACTGTTTTTT
CASSEQGIAEKLFF
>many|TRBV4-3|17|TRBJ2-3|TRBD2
TGCGCCAGCAGCCAAGGGGCTAGCGGTTTTAGCACAGATACGCAGTATTTT
CASSQGASGFSTDTQYF
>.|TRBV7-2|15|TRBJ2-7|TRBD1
TGTGCCAGCAGCTTACAGTCGGGACAGGAACCAATGCAGTACTTC
CASSLQSGQEPMQYF
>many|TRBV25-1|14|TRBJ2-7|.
TGTGCCAGCAGTCAGGAGACAGGAGCCTACGAGCAGTACTTC
CASSQETGAYEQYF
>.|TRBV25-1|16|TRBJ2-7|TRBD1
TGTGCCAACCACCCTTTAATGGACAGGGCTTCCTACGAGCAGTACTTC
CANHPLMDRASYEQYF
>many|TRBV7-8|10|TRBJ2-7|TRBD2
TGTGCCAGCAGTGGGACTAAGCAGTACTTC
CASSGTKQYF
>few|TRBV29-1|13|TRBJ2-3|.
TGCAGCGTTGAAATCTCGGCTAGGTCTACGCAGTATTTT
CSVEISARSTQYF
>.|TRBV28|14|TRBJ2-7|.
TGTGCCAGCAGTTTAATCAGGGGCTCCTACGAGCAGTACTTC
CASSLIRGSYEQYF
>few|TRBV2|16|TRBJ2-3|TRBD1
TGTGCCAGCAGTGAATGGGGGACAGGGGTCGGAGATACGCAGTATTTT
CASSEWGTGVGDTQYF
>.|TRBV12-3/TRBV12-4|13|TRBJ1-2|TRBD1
TGTGCCAGCACCCCCTCAGGGGGACGGGGCTACACCTTC
CASTPSGGRGYTF
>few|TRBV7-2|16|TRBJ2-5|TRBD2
TGTGCCAGCAGCTTAGTAGCGGGTGTGTACCAAGAGACCCAGTACTTC
CASSLVAGVYQETQYF
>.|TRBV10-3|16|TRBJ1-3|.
TGTGCCATCAGTGAGTCGGCAGGGACCCCCGGAAACACCATATATTTT
CAISESAGTPGNTIYF
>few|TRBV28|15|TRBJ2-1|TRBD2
TGTGCCAGCAGTTCGCGAGCGGGGGTGGGGAATGAGCAGTTCTTC
CASSSRAGVGNEQFF
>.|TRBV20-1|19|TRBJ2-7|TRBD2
TGCAGTGCTAACCCCCGTGGAACAGGGACGACTAGCGGACCCTACGAGCAGTACTTC
CSANPRGTGTTSGPYEQYF
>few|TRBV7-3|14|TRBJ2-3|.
TGTGCCAGCAGCTCGGACCGTTTCACAGATACGCAGTATTTT
CASSSDRFTDTQYF
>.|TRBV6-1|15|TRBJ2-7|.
TGTGCCAGCAGTGAAGCTCACAGGGCGGTGGGCGAGCAGTACTTC
CASSEAHRAVGEQYF